The rows below give T cell receptor beta chains drawn from one sample of a study of cytotoxic CD8 clonotypes in ibrutinib-treated CLL. This table comes from immunoSEQ multiplex PCR, and its TCRdb copy is limited to in-frame clones, with some not included. The sample has 150,000 or so clones; around three quarters are singletons. Sequencing used PBMCs, obtained after 12 months of ibrutinib treatment. The receptors were sampled from a human donor with chronic lymphocytic leukemia. Each CDR3 is given with its conserved first and last residue. The D gene is left open where the match is weak. Clone size appears in some rows only: once, few, many, or a class for an expanded clone.

J: TRBJ1-2; D: -; size: -; V: TRBV6-5; CDR3: CASSSETDLVHYGYTF; DNA: TGTGCCAGCAGTTCCGAGACGGACCTTGTTCACTATGGCTACACCTTC
J: TRBJ2-1; D: -; size: -; V: TRBV4-2; CDR3: CASSQRGGNNEQFF; DNA: TGTGCCAGCAGCCAAAGGGGGGGAAACAATGAGCAGTTCTTC
J: TRBJ1-2; D: TRBD1; size: few; V: TRBV4-1; CDR3: CASSQARTGNYGYTF; DNA: TGCGCCAGCAGCCAAGCTAGGACAGGGAACTATGGCTACACCTTC
J: TRBJ2-3; D: TRBD2; size: once; V: TRBV4-3; CDR3: CASSQDQVRGGNTDTQYF; DNA: TGCGCCAGCAGCCAAGATCAGGTGCGCGGGGGGAACACAGATACGCAGTATTTT
J: TRBJ1-3; D: -; size: -; V: TRBV30; CDR3: CAWSAGNTIYF; DNA: TGTGCCTGGAGTGCTGGAAACACCATATATTTT
J: TRBJ2-1; D: TRBD2; size: -; V: TRBV10-3; CDR3: CAIGTSASAGEQFF; DNA: TGTGCCATCGGGACTAGCGCCTCAGCGGGTGAGCAGTTCTTC
J: TRBJ2-3; D: TRBD2; size: -; V: TRBV9; CDR3: CASSATSGTDTQYF; DNA: TGTGCCAGCAGCGCGACTAGCGGCACAGATACGCAGTATTTT
J: TRBJ2-1; D: TRBD2; size: -; V: TRBV10-3; CDR3: CAMGRTSEGDEQFF; DNA: TGTGCCATGGGCCGGACTAGCGAGGGGGATGAGCAGTTCTTC
J: TRBJ1-2; D: -; size: -; V: TRBV4-3; CDR3: CASSQDRGNYGYTF; DNA: TGCGCCAGCAGCCAAGACAGGGGAAACTATGGCTACACCTTC
J: TRBJ2-5; D: TRBD1; size: -; V: TRBV7-2; CDR3: CASSLSQYRQGVKETQYF; DNA: TGTGCCAGCAGCTTATCTCAGTACCGACAGGGGGTGAAGGAGACCCAGTACTTC
J: TRBJ2-7; D: -; size: -; V: TRBV7-9; CDR3: CASSLRVGAYEQYF; DNA: TGTGCCAGCAGCTTACGAGTAGGGGCCTACGAGCAGTACTTC